These 8 T cell receptor beta chains share one sample of origin, sequenced in a study of OX40 agonist ivuxolimab in advanced cancers. Receptors were amplified or captured by the immunoSEQ multiplex PCR assay. Held by TCRdb, this immuneACCESS table contains in-frame sequences only and omits some clones. Under half of the omission traces to an unresolved V gene where checked; the cause of the rest is unknown. This sample holds 21,000 or so clones; about 73% were observed only once. The biggest ten clones account for about 17% of the sample. The source was CD4+ or CD8+ T cells sorted from blood, collected in a trial of the OX40 agonist ivuxolimab. Receptors originate from an adult with an advanced solid tumor such as melanoma, head and neck, liver or kidney cancer.

The rearrangement uses TRBV5-1 and TRBJ1-2, with unresolved D. CDR1 is SGHRS, CDR2 YFSETQ, per germline. The CDR3 sequence is 12 residues long. V dropped 9 bases and J dropped 4 bases, with 13 bases sitting between them. The chain's CDR3 is CATGSDSYGYTF. The CDR3 coding sequence is TGCGCCACCGGATCAGATTCCTATGGCTACACCTTC.

V is TRBV19 and J is TRBJ1-2, with 10 bases lining up with TRBD1. CDR3 size: 15 residues. CDR1 and CDR2 from the germline V gene are LNHDA and SQIVND (reference sequence). V dropped 6 bases and J dropped 3; count of bases not matched to a gene: 7. DNA of the CDR3: TGTGCCAGTAGCCTCGACAGGGGGCTAGACTATGGCTACACCTTC. This sequence encodes CASSLDRGLDYGYTF.

J is TRBJ1-1 and V is TRBV10-3, with TRBD1 matching 10 bases. The V gene end was trimmed by 4 bases and the J gene end by 3 bases; junction bases not matched to a gene: 8. The germline CDR1 and CDR2 sequences are ENHRY and SYGVKD. This CDR3 region has 16 residues. CDR3 sequence: CAISGSGTGVDTEAFF. In DNA form, the CDR3 reads TGTGCCATCAGTGGATCCGGGACAGGGGTGGACACTGAAGCTTTCTTT.

This chain links TRBV30 with TRBJ2-3, with TRBD1 identical over 9 bases. Germline lookup yields CDR1 GTSNPN and CDR2 SVGIG (reference sequence). This CDR3 is 14 amino acids long. Trimming cost V 2 bases and J 4 bases; bases outside gene matches: 4. CDR3 bases: TGTGCCTGGAGTACAGGGGGCTTTTCAGATACGCAGTATTTT. It yields the protein CAWSTGGFSDTQYF.

The rearrangement links TRBV4-1 to TRBJ1-5; the D gene is possibly TRBD1 (6 bases). Germline-derived CDR1 and CDR2 are MGHRA and YSYEKL. Trimming left V 1 base short and J 2 bases short, with 15 bases between. The CDR3 has 17 amino acids. The CDR3 nucleotides are TGCGCCAGCAGCCAAGGGGCGGGGGCAGAAGGCAATCAGCCCCAGCATTTT. It is translated as CASSQGAGAEGNQPQHF.

By proportion, this clone is medium-sized. V gene TRBV7-6 combines with J gene TRBJ2-7; 9 positions agree with TRBD2. V shed 1 base and J 4 bases; nucleotides not matched to a gene: 5. Per germline, CDR1 SGHVS and CDR2 FNYEAQ. The CDR3 is 15 residues long. The CDR3 sequence: CASSLGSSGIYEQYF. CDR3 nucleotides: TGTGCCAGCAGCTTAGGTTCTAGCGGGATATACGAGCAGTACTTC.

This clone was found once. DNA for the CDR3: TGCGCCAGCAGCTTGGCCTCGGACAGGGAGCAGTACTTC. The encoded protein is CASSLASDREQYF. The V and J genes are TRBV5-1 and TRBJ2-7; 7 nucleotides agree with TRBD1. Germline-derived CDR1 and CDR2 are SGHRS and YFSETQ. The CDR3 sequence is 13 residues long. The V gene end was trimmed by 0 bases and the J gene end by 7 bases; junction bases not matched to a gene: 4. The full variable domain, rest sourced from reference TRBV5-1 and TRBJ2-7, is KAGVTQTPRYLIKTRGQQVTLSCSPISGHRSVSWYQQTPGQGLQFLFEYFSETQRNKGNFPGRFSGRQFSNSRSEMNVSTLELGDSALYLCASSLASDREQYFGPGTRLTVT.

In this sample, this clone turned up a few times. The V call is TRBV7-2, the J call TRBJ1-5, with D hard to call. V was cut by 1 base and J by 7 bases, with 11 bases left in between. The CDR3 is 14 residues long. Per the germline V gene, CDR1 is SGHTA and CDR2 is FQGNSA. The CDR3 DNA follows: TGTGCCAGCAGCTTAGACTGGCGAAAACAGCCCCAGCATTTT. Residues: CASSLDWRKQPQHF.